Shown below are 15 T cell receptor beta chains from a single sample sequenced in a study of T cell responses to AZD1222 COVID-19 vaccine. Method: immunoSEQ multiplex PCR; TCRdb's copy keeps in-frame clones and lacks some. The sample records 75,000 to 85,000 clones, around nine tenths being singletons. The specimen comprised peripheral blood, sampled 28 days after the second AZD1222 dose. The receptors shown here come from an adult who received the AZD1222 COVID-19 vaccine.

This clone was observed a single time. This chain links TRBV10-2 with TRBJ2-2; weak D call: TRBD2 (5 bases). Germline-derived CDR1 and CDR2 are WSHSY and SAAADI. Trimming took 8 bases from V and 6 from J, leaving 22 bases between them. The CDR3 extends over 16 amino acids. The CDR3 sequence: CASAYHVEGAPGELFF. The DNA for the CDR3 is TGCGCCAGCGCGTACCACGTCGAGGGAGCCCCCGGGGAGCTGTTTTTT.

The CDR3 reads CASSPGRVGSPLHF. Here the CDR3 DNA reads TGTGCCAGTAGCCCAGGGAGGGTCGGCTCACCCCTCCACTTT. The chain employs TRBV19 and TRBJ1-6; the D gene is possibly TRBD1 (5 bases). V shed 6 bases and J shed 10 bases, with 16 bases lying between them. Germline-derived CDR1 and CDR2 are LNHDA and SQIVND (reference sequence). There are 14 residues in the CDR3.

V gene TRBV11-1 combines with J gene TRBJ2-7; 7 bases are shared with TRBD1. V lost 4 bases to trimming and J lost 2 bases; unmatched junction nucleotides: 8. This CDR3 is 15 amino acids long. Germline lookup yields CDR1 SGHAT and CDR2 FQDESV (reference sequence). Here the CDR3 DNA reads TGTGCCAGCAGCTCCCCCCGACAGGGAACCTACGAGCAGTACTTC. This translates into CASSSPRQGTYEQYF.

This chain joins TRBV9 and TRBJ2-2, with TRBD2 matching 11 bases. CDR3 size: 16 residues. The germline CDR1 and CDR2 sequences are SGDLS and YYNGEE. Trimming at V came to 7 bases and at J to 4 bases, leaving 9 bases not matched to a gene. The CDR3 sequence: CASDLAGGLGTGELFF. CDR3 in DNA: TGTGCCAGCGATCTAGCGGGGGGCCTGGGCACCGGGGAGCTGTTTTTT.

The chain recombines TRBV5-6 with TRBJ1-2; no definite D call. The germline gives CDR1 SGHDT, CDR2 YYEEEE. The CDR3 runs to 15 residues. The V end lost 4 bases, the J end lost 6 bases, and 19 bases lay between the germline ends. The CDR3 region has the DNA TGTGCCAGCAGCAACCTCGGACCGGGGTTGAATGGCTACACCTTC. This gives the protein CASSNLGPGLNGYTF.

The chain recombines TRBV11-3 with TRBJ1-2, with a weak D call TRBD1 (5 bases). CDR1 and CDR2 from the germline V gene are SGHNT and YENEEA. The CDR3 runs to 13 residues. V was clipped by 1 base and J by 8 bases, with 11 bases between them. The CDR3 DNA reads TGTGCCAGCAGCTTAGCTGCTGGGGGAGGCTACACCTTC. As protein: CASSLAAGGGYTF.

This sequence joins TRBV4-3 and TRBJ2-5; D perhaps matches TRBD2 (5 bases). Germline V gene lookup returns CDR1 LGHNA and CDR2 YSLEER. This CDR3 contains 17 residues. Trimming stripped 0 bases from V and 4 bases from J, with 18 bases between. The CDR3 nucleotides read TGCGCCAGCAGCCAAGATGTTGCGGCGGGCGGTGGAGAGACCCAGTACTTC. Translating it yields CASSQDVAAGGGETQYF.

This rearrangement joins TRBV30 to TRBJ1-6; D unresolved. CDR1 GTSNPN and CDR2 SVGIG come from the germline V gene (reference sequence). The CDR3 runs to 14 residues. The ends were cut back, 0 bases at V and 5 bases at J, with 8 bases in the middle. The CDR3 nucleotides are TGTGCCTGGAGTGTAGGGATGAATAATTCACCCCTCCACTTT. Its translation is CAWSVGMNNSPLHF.

The chain is built from TRBV12-3 or TRBV12-4 and TRBJ2-7, with no clear D. V lost 1 base to trimming and J lost 1 base, with 5 bases between them. This CDR3 is built from 13 residues. CDR3 nucleotide sequence: TGTGCCAGCAGTTTAGGGGGTTCCTACGAGCAGTACTTC. Protein: CASSLGGSYEQYF.

The chain couples TRBV11-2 to TRBJ2-5; D remains ambiguous. Trimming removed 6 bases at V and 3 bases at J, with 14 bases between. This CDR3 spans 14 amino acids. From germline, CDR1 is SGHAT and CDR2 FQNNGV. The CDR3 nucleotides read TGTGCCAGCAGTCTAACTGGGTGGGAAGAGACCCAGTACTTC. Its protein product is CASSLTGWEETQYF.

This clone was seen only a few times. The V call is TRBV5-1, the J call TRBJ1-6; 7 nucleotides match TRBD1. CDR3 length: 14 amino acids. The ends lost 0 bases at V and 6 bases at J; junction bases unmatched: 0. The germline V gene has CDR1 SGHRS and CDR2 YFSETQ. CDR3: CASSLGQGNSPLHF. DNA for the CDR3: TGCGCCAGCAGCTTGGGACAGGGTAATTCACCCCTCCACTTT. Variable domain in full (rest from reference TRBV5-1 and TRBJ1-6): KAGVTQTPRYLIKTRGQQVTLSCSPISGHRSVSWYQQTPGQGLQFLFEYFSETQRNKGNFPGRFSGRQFSNSRSEMNVSTLELGDSALYLCASSLGQGNSPLHFGNGTRLTVT.

This clone occurred once. The chain has TRBV5-1 and TRBJ1-2; D gene ambiguous. Per the germline V gene, CDR1 is SGHRS and CDR2 is YFSETQ. Trimming took off 7 bases at V and 8 bases at J, with 12 bases between the two ends. This CDR3 region has 11 residues. The DNA for the CDR3 is TGCGCCAGCGGCGCCGATGCAGGCTACACCTTC. Translation: CASGADAGYTF.

The V gene is TRBV7-2, the J gene TRBJ2-7, with D possibly being TRBD1 or TRBD2 (6 bases each). Trimming removed 2 bases at V and 0 bases at J, with 11 bases between. CDR1 is SGHTA and CDR2 is FQGNSA in the germline V gene. The CDR3 runs to 15 residues. CDR3 nucleotide sequence: TGTGCCAGCAGCTTAAACGGGGGCCACTCCTACGAGCAGTACTTC. It yields the protein CASSLNGGHSYEQYF. The variable domain in full, with the rest retrieved from reference TRBV7-2 and TRBJ2-7, is GAGVSQSPSNKVTEKGKDVELRCDPISGHTALYWYRQSLGQGLEFLIYFQGNSAPDKSGLPSDRFSAERTGGSVSTLTIQRTQQEDSAVYLCASSLNGGHSYEQYFGPGTRLTVT.

The V call is TRBV5-1, the J call TRBJ1-4, with D unclear. Trimming took 1 base from V and 4 from J, leaving 8 bases between them. This CDR3 spans 14 amino acids. The germline V gene encodes CDR1 SGHRS and CDR2 YFSETQ. The CDR3 sequence: CASSLTGVNEKLFF. The CDR3 nucleotides read TGCGCCAGCAGCTTGACGGGCGTTAATGAAAAACTGTTTTTT.

The chain employs TRBV28 and TRBJ1-1, with 9 bases fitting TRBD1. Germline lookup yields CDR1 MDHEN and CDR2 SYDVKM. CDR3 size: 13 residues. With V trimmed by 9 bases and J by 2 bases, 4 bases remained unmatched. The CDR3 region has the DNA TGTGCCAGTTACAGGGGGCTCAACACTGAAGCTTTCTTT. It yields the protein CASYRGLNTEAFF.